This note documents a single TCR beta chain sequence. Its antigen is undetermined. Libraries were prepared by immunoSEQ multiplex PCR; TCRdb keeps only in-frame clonotypes and omits some of them. The data hold about 140,000 clones, with around 92% observed a single time. This entry comes from a study of T cell responses to AZD1222 COVID-19 vaccine. Broader study findings: Donors were chiefly white British, with a greater number of females, and clonal diversity was perhaps underestimated.

The CDR3 consists of 13 residues. Germline-derived CDR1 and CDR2 are LNHDA and SQIVND (reference sequence). V lost 7 bases and J lost 2, with 12 bases in between. This TCR derives from an adult who received the AZD1222 COVID-19 vaccine. Material: peripheral blood, obtained 28 days after the second AZD1222 dose. V gene TRBV19 combines with J gene TRBJ2-7, with D perhaps TRBD1 or TRBD2 (5 bases each). As DNA, the CDR3 is TGTGCCAGTATTGGGACGGAAGCCTACGAGCAGTACTTC. It encodes CASIGTEAYEQYF.